A single sample gave rise to the 5 T cell receptor beta chains below, sequenced in a study of cytomegalovirus exposure and HLA in healthy donors. With 60 Vbeta and 13 Jbeta primers, the PCR was carried out. TCRdb's copy holds only in-frame clones and misses some; the assay was immunoSEQ multiplex PCR. The table includes some 220,000 clones, about 80% detected once. Material for sequencing was PBMCs. Receptors originate from a woman aged 55-75 years in good health and CMV-seropositive.

This clone was detected a few times. CDR3 DNA: TGTGCCAGCCGGGACTCCCAACGGGGCATTCAGTACTTC. Amino acid sequence: CASRDSQRGIQYF. V and J are TRBV19 and TRBJ2-4; tentative D call: TRBD2 (6 bases). The CDR3 is 13 residues long. CDR1 and CDR2 from the germline V gene are LNHDA and SQIVND (reference sequence). Trimming pared 9 bases from V and 9 bases from J, leaving 18 bases between.

The chain employs TRBV18 and TRBJ1-2; 8 bases match TRBD1. Germline-derived CDR1 and CDR2 are KGHSH and LQKENI. Trimming removed 10 bases from V and 4 bases from J; junction bases left unmatched: 17. The length of the CDR3 is 16 residues. CDR3 in DNA: TGTGCCACCGGGGGACAGGTTCCTGGTGTGAGCTATGGCTACACCTTC. This encodes CATGGQVPGVSYGYTF.

The V and J genes are TRBV21-1 and TRBJ1-5. TRBV21-1 is a listed pseudogene. This CDR3 contains 17 residues. The CDR3: CASSEGRGAGGNQPQHF. CDR3 nucleotides: TGTGCCAGCAGCGAGGGGAGGGGGGCAGGCGGCAATCAGCCCCAGCATTTT.

The chain carries TRBV6-6 and TRBJ2-1, with D perhaps matching TRBD2 (5 bases). Germline CDR1 and CDR2: MNHNY and SVGAGI (reference sequence). Between the trimmed V and J ends, which lost 0 bases and 7 bases, there was a span of 13 bases. CDR3 size: 15 residues. Here the CDR3 reads CASSYSRGQLNEQFF. The CDR3 DNA follows: TGTGCCAGCAGTTACTCAAGAGGGCAGCTTAATGAGCAGTTCTTC.

On this clone itself: The same CDR3 can be traced to other DNA sequences in this sample. V is TRBV19 and J is TRBJ2-7; 10 bases map to TRBD2. Per germline, CDR1 LNHDA and CDR2 SQIVND (reference sequence). J gave up 4 bases and V 3 bases, and 3 bases lay outside the gene matches. CDR3 size: 14 residues. CDR3 sequence reads: CASSMASGGYEQYF. In nucleotides, the CDR3 is TGTGCCAGTAGTATGGCTAGCGGGGGTTACGAGCAGTACTTC.